The entry below gives a single TCR beta chain sequence along with its context. These data originate in a study of control samples from healthy donors and cancer patients. The table came from immunoSEQ multiplex PCR; TCRdb's copy has only in-frame clones and leaves some out. Found here are some 120,000 clones, more than 85% of them singletons; the top ten hold 2% to 3%. Deletions cut 6 bases from V and 3 bases from J, with 4 bases between. This CDR3 is 11 amino acids long. Germline V gene sequence: CDR1 SGHRS, CDR2 YFSETQ. This clonotype was sampled from a man aged 30-40 years in good health. This chain joins TRBV5-1 and TRBJ1-3; no definite D call. The specimen sequenced was blood. The DNA of the CDR3 is TGCGCCAGCACCCTTGGAAACACCATATATTTT. Translating it yields CASTLGNTIYF.